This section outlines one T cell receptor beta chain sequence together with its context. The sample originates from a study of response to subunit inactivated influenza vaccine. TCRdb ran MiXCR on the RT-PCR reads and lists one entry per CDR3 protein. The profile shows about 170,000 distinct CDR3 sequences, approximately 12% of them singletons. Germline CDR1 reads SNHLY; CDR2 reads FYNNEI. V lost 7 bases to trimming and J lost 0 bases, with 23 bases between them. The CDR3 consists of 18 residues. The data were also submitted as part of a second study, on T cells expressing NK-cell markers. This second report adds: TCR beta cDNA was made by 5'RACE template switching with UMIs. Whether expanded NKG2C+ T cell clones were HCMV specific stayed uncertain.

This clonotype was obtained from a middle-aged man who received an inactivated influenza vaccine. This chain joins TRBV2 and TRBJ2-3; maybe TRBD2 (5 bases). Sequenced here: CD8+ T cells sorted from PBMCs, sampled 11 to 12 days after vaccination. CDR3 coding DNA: TGTGCCAGCAATCGACACTTGGACTTTTCTCCTAGCACAGATACGCAGTATTTT. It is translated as CASNRHLDFSPSTDTQYF.